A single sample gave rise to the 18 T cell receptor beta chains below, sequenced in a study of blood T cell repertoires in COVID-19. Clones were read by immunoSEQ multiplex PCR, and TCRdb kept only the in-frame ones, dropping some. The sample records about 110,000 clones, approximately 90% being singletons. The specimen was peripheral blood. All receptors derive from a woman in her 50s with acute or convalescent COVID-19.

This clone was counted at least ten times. The CDR3 sequence: CASSLATDLNTEAFF. The CDR3 DNA follows: TGTGCCAGCAGCCTTGCAACGGACTTGAACACTGAAGCTTTCTTT. V and J are TRBV7-9 and TRBJ1-1; no reliable D call. The V gene's germline CDR1 is SEHNR and CDR2 FQNEAQ (reference sequence). CDR3 length equals 15 residues. The germline V and J ends were trimmed by 5 bases and 0 bases, with 13 bases remaining between them.

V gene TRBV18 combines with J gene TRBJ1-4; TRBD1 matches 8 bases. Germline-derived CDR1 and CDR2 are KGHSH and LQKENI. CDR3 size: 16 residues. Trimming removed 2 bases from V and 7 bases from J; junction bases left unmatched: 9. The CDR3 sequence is CASSPRDRTPGEKLFF. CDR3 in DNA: TGTGCCAGCTCACCAAGGGACAGGACTCCTGGTGAAAAACTGTTTTTT.

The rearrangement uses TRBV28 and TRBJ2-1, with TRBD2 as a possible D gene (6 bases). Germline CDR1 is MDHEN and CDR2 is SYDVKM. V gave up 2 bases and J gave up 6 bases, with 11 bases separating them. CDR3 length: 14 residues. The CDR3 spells CASSLAGWFNEQFF. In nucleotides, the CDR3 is TGTGCCAGCAGTTTAGCGGGGTGGTTCAATGAGCAGTTCTTC.

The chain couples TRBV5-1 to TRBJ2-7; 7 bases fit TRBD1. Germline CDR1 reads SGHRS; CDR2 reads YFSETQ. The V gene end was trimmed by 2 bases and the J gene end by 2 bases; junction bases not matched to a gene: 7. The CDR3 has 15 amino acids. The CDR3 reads CASSLNRGSAYEQYF. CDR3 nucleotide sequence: TGCGCCAGCAGCTTAAACAGGGGATCGGCCTACGAGCAGTACTTC.

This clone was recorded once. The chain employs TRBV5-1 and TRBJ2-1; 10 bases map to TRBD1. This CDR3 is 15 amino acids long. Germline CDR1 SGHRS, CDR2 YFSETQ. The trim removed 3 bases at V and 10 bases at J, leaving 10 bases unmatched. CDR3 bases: TGCGCCAGCAGCTCACCCCGACAGGGGGCTCGGGAGCAGTTCTTC. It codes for CASSSPRQGAREQFF.

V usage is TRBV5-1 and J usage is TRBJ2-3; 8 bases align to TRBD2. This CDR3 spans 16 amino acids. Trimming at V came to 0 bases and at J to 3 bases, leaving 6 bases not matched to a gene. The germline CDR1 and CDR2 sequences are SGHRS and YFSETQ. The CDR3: CASSLDSGGPTDTQYF. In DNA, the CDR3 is TGCGCCAGCAGCTTGGATTCGGGAGGGCCTACAGATACGCAGTATTTT.

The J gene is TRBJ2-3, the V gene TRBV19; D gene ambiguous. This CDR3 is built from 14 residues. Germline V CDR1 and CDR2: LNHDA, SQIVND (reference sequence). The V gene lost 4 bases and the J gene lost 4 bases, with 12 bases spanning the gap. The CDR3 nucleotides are TGTGCCAGTAGTACCCCGCCAAGCGCAGATACGCAGTATTTT. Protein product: CASSTPPSADTQYF.

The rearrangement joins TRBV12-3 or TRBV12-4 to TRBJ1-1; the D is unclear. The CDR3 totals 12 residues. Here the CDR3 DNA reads TGTGCTTCTGCTAGATATGGGACTGAAGCTTTCTTT. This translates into CASARYGTEAFF.

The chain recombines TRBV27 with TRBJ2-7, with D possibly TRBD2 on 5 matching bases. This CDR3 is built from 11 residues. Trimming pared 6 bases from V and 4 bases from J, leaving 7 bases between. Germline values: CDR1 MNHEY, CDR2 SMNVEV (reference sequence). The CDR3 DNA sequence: TGTGCCAGCAGGGGGAGATACGAGCAGTACTTC. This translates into CASRGRYEQYF.

The CDR3, as DNA: TGTGCCAGCAAGGGAGTCGACACCGGGGAGCTGTTTTTT. Residues: CASKGVDTGELFF. The chain has TRBV6-4 and TRBJ2-2; possible D gene TRBD2, 5 bases. The CDR3 covers 13 residues. Germline V gene data show CDR1 as MRHNA and CDR2 as SNTAGT. Trimming took off 7 bases at V and 3 bases at J, with 9 bases between the two ends.

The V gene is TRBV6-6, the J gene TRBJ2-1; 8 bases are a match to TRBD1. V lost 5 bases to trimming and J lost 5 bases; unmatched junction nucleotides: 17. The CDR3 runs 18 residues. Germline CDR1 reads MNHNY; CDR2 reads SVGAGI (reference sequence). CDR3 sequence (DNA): TGTGCCAGCAGTCACCCACGGCAGGGGGCAACGGTTAACAATGAGCAGTTCTTC. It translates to CASSHPRQGATVNNEQFF.

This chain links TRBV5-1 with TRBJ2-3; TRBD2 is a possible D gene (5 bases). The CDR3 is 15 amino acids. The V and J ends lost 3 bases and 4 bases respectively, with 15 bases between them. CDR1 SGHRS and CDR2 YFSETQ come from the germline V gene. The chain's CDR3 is CASSSTDREADTQYF. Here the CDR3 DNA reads TGCGCCAGCAGCTCCACGGACCGGGAAGCAGATACGCAGTATTTT.

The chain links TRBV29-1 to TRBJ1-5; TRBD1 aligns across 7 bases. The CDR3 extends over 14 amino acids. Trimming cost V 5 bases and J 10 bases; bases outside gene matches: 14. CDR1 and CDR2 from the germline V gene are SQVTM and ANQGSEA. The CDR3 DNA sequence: TGCAGCGTTAATACGGGGACAGTGTATGATCCCCAGCATTTT. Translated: CSVNTGTVYDPQHF.

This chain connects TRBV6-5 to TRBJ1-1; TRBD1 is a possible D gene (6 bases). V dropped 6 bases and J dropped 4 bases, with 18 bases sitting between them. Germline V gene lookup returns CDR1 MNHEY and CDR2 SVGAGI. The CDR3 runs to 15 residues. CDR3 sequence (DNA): TGTGCCAGCAGGGCATCGGGACTAGGGGGCACTGAAGCTTTCTTT. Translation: CASRASGLGGTEAFF.

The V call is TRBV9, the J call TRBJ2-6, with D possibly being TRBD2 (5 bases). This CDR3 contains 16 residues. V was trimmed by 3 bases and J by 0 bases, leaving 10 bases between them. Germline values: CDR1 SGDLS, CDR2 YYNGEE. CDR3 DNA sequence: TGTGCCAGCAGCGGTTACAGCGGCTCTGGGGCCAACGTCCTGACTTTC. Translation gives CASSGYSGSGANVLTF.

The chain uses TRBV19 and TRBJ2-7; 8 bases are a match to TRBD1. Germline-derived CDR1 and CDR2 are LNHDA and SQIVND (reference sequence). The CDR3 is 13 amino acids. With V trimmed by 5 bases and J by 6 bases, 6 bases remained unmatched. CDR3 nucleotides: TGTGCCAGTAGTGCTAAACAGGGGGGCGAGCAGTACTTC. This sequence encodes CASSAKQGGEQYF.

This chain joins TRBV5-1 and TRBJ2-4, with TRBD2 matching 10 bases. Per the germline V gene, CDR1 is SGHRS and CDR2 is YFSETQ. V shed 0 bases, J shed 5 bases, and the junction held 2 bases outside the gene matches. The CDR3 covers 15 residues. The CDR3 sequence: CASSLGTSGENIQYF. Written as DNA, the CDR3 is TGCGCCAGCAGCTTGGGGACTAGCGGAGAAAACATTCAGTACTTC.

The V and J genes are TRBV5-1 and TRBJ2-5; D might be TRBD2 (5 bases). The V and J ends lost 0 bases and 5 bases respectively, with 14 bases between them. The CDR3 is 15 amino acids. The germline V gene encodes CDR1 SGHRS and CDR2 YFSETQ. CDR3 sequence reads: CASSLARGFGETQYF. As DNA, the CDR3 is TGCGCCAGCAGCTTGGCCCGAGGGTTCGGCGAGACCCAGTACTTC.